This T cell receptor (beta chain) derives from a study of cytomegalovirus exposure and HLA in healthy donors. As for the study in general: HLA-typed donors were the source of about 85 million unique TCRs held in an early data release.

A word on this clone: The antigen remains unidentified.

V was pared by 7 bases and J by 2 bases, with 11 bases between. This CDR3 contains 13 residues. Looked up from germline, CDR1 is ENHRY and CDR2 is SYGVKD. Notes on the study in general: Later examination showed HLA-associated TCR beta chains had greater clonal expansion than equally common others.

In the PCR, 60 Vbeta and 13 Jbeta primers were used. Here immunoSEQ multiplex PCR was the method, and the copy in TCRdb shows in-frame clones only, minus some. Of approximately 260,000 clones in the sample, about 93% are singletons; the top ten hold about 1.7%. This sequence originates from a girl aged 2-10 years in good health and CMV-seronegative. Material for sequencing was PBMCs. The chain has TRBV10-3 and TRBJ1-2; D is perhaps TRBD1 (5 bases). The chain's CDR3 is CAITGGGNYGYTF. CDR3 sequence (DNA): TGTGCCATCACTGGTGGGGGGAACTATGGCTACACCTTC.